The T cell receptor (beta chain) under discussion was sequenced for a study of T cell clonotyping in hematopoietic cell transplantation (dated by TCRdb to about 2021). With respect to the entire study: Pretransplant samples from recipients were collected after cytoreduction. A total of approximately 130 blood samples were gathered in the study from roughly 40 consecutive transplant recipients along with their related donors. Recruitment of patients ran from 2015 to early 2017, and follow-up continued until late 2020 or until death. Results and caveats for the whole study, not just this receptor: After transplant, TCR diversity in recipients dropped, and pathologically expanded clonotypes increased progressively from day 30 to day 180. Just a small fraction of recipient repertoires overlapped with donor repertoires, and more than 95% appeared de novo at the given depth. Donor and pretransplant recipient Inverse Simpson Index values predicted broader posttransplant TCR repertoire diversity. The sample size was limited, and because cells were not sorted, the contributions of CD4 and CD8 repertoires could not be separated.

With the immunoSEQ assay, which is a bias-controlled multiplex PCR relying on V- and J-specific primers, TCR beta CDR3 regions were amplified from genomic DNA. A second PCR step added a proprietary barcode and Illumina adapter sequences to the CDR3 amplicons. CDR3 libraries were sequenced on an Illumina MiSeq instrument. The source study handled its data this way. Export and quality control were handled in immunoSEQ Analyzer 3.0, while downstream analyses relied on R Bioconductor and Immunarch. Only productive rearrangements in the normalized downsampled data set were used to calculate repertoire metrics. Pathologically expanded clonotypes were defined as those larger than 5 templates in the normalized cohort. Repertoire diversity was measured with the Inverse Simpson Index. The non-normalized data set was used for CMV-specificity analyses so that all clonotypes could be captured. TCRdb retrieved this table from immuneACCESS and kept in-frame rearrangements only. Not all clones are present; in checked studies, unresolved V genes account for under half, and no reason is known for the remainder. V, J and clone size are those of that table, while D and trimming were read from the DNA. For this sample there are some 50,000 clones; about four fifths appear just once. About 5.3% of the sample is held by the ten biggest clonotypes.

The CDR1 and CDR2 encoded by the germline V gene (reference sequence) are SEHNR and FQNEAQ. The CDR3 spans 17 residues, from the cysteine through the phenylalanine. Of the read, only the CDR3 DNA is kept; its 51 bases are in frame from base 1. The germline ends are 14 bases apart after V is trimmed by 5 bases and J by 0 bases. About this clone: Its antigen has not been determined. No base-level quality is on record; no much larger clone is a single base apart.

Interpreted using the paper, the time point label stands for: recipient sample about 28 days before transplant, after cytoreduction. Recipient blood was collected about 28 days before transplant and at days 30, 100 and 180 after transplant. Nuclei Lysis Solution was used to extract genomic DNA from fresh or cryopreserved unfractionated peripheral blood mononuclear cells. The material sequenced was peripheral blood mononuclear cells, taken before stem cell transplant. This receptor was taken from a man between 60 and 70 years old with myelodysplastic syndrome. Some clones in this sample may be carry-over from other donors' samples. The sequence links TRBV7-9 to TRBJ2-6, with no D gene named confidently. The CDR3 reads CASSPGPALSGANVLTF. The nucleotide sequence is TGTGCCAGCAGCCCTGGACCGGCGCTCTCTGGGGCCAACGTCCTGACTTTC.